This note documents a single T cell receptor (beta chain) sequence. The CDR3 totals 15 residues. Per the germline V gene, CDR1 is SGHDN and CDR2 is FVKESK. Trimming pared 3 bases from V and 3 bases from J, leaving 13 bases between. Profiling relied on immunoSEQ multiplex PCR, and the TCRdb table lists in-frame clones only, not all of them. The repertoire holds some 720,000 clones, with approximately 90% as singletons. The sample comes from a study of shared T cell receptors in the human thymus. This same sample was also taken into another study, of human thymus T cells. That paper adds: Surgeons resected thymus tissue during corrective heart surgery. Gene usage for V and J segments appeared biased in thymic and blood repertoires. Related research described strongly overlapping thymic repertoires in unrelated people.

This TCR derives from a boy in the first two years of life with a congenital heart defect. Source material: thymocytes. The V call is TRBV14, the J call TRBJ2-3; D is possibly TRBD1 (5 bases). The CDR3 sequence is CASSQADTKTDTQYF. The CDR3 coding sequence is TGTGCCAGCAGCCAGGCGGACACGAAGACAGATACGCAGTATTTT.